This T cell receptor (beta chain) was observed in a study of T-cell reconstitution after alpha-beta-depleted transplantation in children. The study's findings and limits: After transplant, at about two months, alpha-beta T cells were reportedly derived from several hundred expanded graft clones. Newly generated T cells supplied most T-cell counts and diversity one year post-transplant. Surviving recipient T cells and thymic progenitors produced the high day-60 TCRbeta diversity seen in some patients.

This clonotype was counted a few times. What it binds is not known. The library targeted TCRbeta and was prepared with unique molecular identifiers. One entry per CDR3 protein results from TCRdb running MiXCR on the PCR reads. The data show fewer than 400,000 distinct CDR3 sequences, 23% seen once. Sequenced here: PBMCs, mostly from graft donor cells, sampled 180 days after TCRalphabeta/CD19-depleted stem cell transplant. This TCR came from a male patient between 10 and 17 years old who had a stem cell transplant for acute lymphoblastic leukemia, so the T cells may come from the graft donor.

CDR3 nucleotides: TGTGCCAGCAGCCCCGGGACCTTAGGTGGGGCCATTCAGTACTTC. Protein sequence: CASSPGTLGGAIQYF. This chain links TRBV25-1 with TRBJ2-4; D may correspond to TRBD1 or TRBD2 (5 bases each). V was shortened by 6 bases and J by 9 bases, with 21 bases between the two germline ends. The CDR3 has 15 amino acids. CDR1 is MGHDK, CDR2 SYGVNS, per germline.